These 12 T cell receptor beta chains were sequenced from one sample in a study of regulatory and conventional T cells in RAG deficiency. Assay: immunoSEQ multiplex PCR; the TCRdb copy retains only in-frame clones and omits some. The sample lists 34,000 or so clones, approximately 90% occurring once. The data were also submitted as part of a second study, on regulatory T cells. As reported in that work: The PCR used 52 TRBV and 13 TRBJ primers.

Material: CD8+ T cells sorted from blood. The source is a human donor in good health.

CDR3 DNA: TGTGCCAGCGCAGTGGGGACTAGCGGGACTTACGAGCAGTACTTC. Amino acids: CASAVGTSGTYEQYF. V is TRBV6-1 and J is TRBJ2-7, with 13 positions matching TRBD2. Germline CDR1 is MNHNS and CDR2 is SASEGT. CDR3 length: 15 residues. With V trimmed by 8 bases and J by 4 bases, 8 bases remained unmatched.

The chain combines TRBV6-5 with TRBJ1-5, with TRBD1 matching 9 bases. The CDR3 sequence is 15 residues long. From germline, CDR1 is MNHEY and CDR2 SVGAGI. V was pared by 6 bases and J by 1 base, with 4 bases of the junction left unmatched. CDR3 region: CASRTGGASNQPQHF. CDR3 in DNA: TGTGCCAGCAGAACAGGGGGCGCGAGCAATCAGCCCCAGCATTTT.

The chain is built from TRBV28 and TRBJ2-2, with D possibly TRBD1 on 6 matching bases. Germline V lookup: CDR1 MDHEN, CDR2 SYDVKM. Deletions cut 6 bases from V and 2 bases from J, with 7 bases between. The CDR3 runs 13 residues. CDR3 DNA: TGTGCCAGCAGGGACAGAAACACCGGGGAGCTGTTTTTT. Protein product: CASRDRNTGELFF.

The CDR3 bases are TGTGCCAGCAGTTTAATCGTAGGGGTTCGGATATCCTACGAGCAGTACTTC. It yields the protein CASSLIVGVRISYEQYF. This chain connects TRBV28 to TRBJ2-7; TRBD1 might be the D (5 bases). The V end was cut by 2 bases, the J end by 1 base, with 18 bases between. From germline, CDR1 is MDHEN and CDR2 SYDVKM. The CDR3 is 17 amino acids.

The rearrangement links TRBV2 to TRBJ2-3; 7 bases match TRBD2. This CDR3 has 15 amino acids. V gave up 4 bases and J gave up 6 bases; unmatched junction bases: 10. Germline CDR1 is SNHLY and CDR2 is FYNNEI. The CDR3 nucleotides read TGTGCCAGCAGTGTAAATAGAGGGAGGGCCGATACGCAGTATTTT. This sequence encodes CASSVNRGRADTQYF.

The chain has TRBV20-1 and TRBJ2-7; D is ambiguous. CDR1 is DFQATT, CDR2 SNEGSKA, per germline (reference sequence). V lost 1 base, J lost 4 bases, and 5 bases lay in between. The CDR3 covers 11 residues. CDR3 region: CSARVGYEQYF. The CDR3, as DNA: TGCAGTGCTAGAGTGGGTTACGAGCAGTACTTC.

This chain joins TRBV2 and TRBJ2-7, with 8 bases identical to TRBD1. V trimming: 4 bases; J trimming: 9 bases; junction bases outside the gene matches: 14. The CDR3 sequence is 15 residues long. Germline values: CDR1 SNHLY, CDR2 FYNNEI. The CDR3 loop is CASSGDRGLNGGQYF. In DNA, the CDR3 is TGTGCCAGCAGTGGAGACAGGGGATTAAATGGCGGGCAGTACTTC.

This clone was found a few times. This chain uses TRBV19 with TRBJ2-7; D call uncertain. This CDR3 contains 13 residues. Trimming took 1 base from V and 2 from J, leaving 6 bases between them. Germline CDR1 LNHDA, CDR2 SQIVND (reference sequence). The CDR3 is CASSIGGTYEQYF. The CDR3 DNA follows: TGTGCCAGTAGTATAGGCGGCACCTACGAGCAGTACTTC.

The V and J genes are TRBV27 and TRBJ1-3; possibly TRBD1 for D (5 bases). Germline loops: CDR1 MNHEY, CDR2 SMNVEV (reference sequence). This CDR3 spans 15 amino acids. The ends were cut back, 5 bases at V and 3 bases at J, with 14 bases in the middle. The CDR3 DNA reads as TGTGCCAGCAGTGTCACGGAGGGACGTGGAAACACCATATATTTT. Its protein is CASSVTEGRGNTIYF.

This chain links TRBV19 with TRBJ1-5; TRBD1 might be the D (5 bases). There are 16 residues in the CDR3. The germline V gene has CDR1 LNHDA and CDR2 SQIVND (reference sequence). Trimming removed 5 bases from V and 2 bases from J, with 16 bases in between. CDR3 region: CASSLSGPWGNQPQHF. In DNA, the CDR3 is TGTGCCAGTAGTCTCTCAGGGCCCTGGGGCAATCAGCCCCAGCATTTT.

The gene calls are TRBV4-1 and TRBJ1-6, with TRBD1 as a possible D gene (5 bases). This CDR3 is built from 13 residues. V lost 2 bases to trimming and J lost 17 bases, with 16 bases between them. Germline CDR1 reads MGHRA; CDR2 reads YSYEKL. In nucleotides, the CDR3 is TGCGCCAGCAGCCAAACCTCGGGGACGATTTTCCACTTT. Translated, it gives CASSQTSGTIFHF.

J is TRBJ2-2 and V is TRBV2; D may be TRBD2 (6 bases). The germline V gene encodes CDR1 SNHLY and CDR2 FYNNEI. The CDR3 has 19 residues. Trimming left V 3 bases short and J 0 bases short, with 20 bases between. The CDR3 DNA sequence: TGTGCCAGCAGTGACTTGGGGCTAGCGCGAAATACGAACACCGGGGAGCTGTTTTTT. It is translated as CASSDLGLARNTNTGELFF. The full variable domain, rest sourced from reference TRBV2 and TRBJ2-2, is EPEVTQTPSHQVTQMGQEVILRCVPISNHLYFYWYRQILGQKVEFLVSFYNNEISEKSEIFDDQFSVERPDGSNFTLKIRSTKLEDSAMYFCASSDLGLARNTNTGELFFGEGSRLTVL.